This TCR beta chain was captured in a study of shared clonotypes between healthy human individuals (dated by TCRdb to 2019 to 2021). Background on the whole study: A few men and a couple of women, aged 18 to 49 years, made up the cohort. Per donor, leukapheresis produced somewhere between about 0.94 and 9.5 billion PBMCs. To estimate repertoire size and how much clonotypes are shared between individuals, the study performed deep sequencing of blood TCR repertoires from roughly five healthy adults. Per donor, three plates each were used for CD4 naive and CD4 memory, two for CD8 naive, and one for CD8 memory. To increase sequencing depth and limit assay-specific biases, TCR repertoire library preparation and sequencing were carried out by different laboratories using diverse techniques.

Using the deep immunoSEQ assay, multiplex PCR amplified TCR CDR3 regions from genomic DNA. For each cell subset, the extracted genomic DNA was distributed evenly across all wells of several immunoSEQ 96-well plates, and each plate served as one replicate. For sorted subsets, roughly 200 ng of genomic DNA, equivalent to 25,000 to 30,000 T cell genomes, went into each replicate PCR. The purified libraries were quantified using a Qubit 3.0 fluorometer, sized with a Bioanalyzer 2100, and then quantified again using the KAPA Library Quantification kit. Every immunoSEQ 96-well plate was sequenced on a separate single-read 150-cycle Illumina NextSeq 550 flow cell. The authors processed their data as follows. Because only junctional sequences without quality scores were contained in the immunoSEQ output, filtering matching that applied to full-length reads could not be performed. To assign V/J genes and CDR3, sequences were annotated against IMGT germline references using PyIR, a Python wrapper for IgBLAST v1.9. Reads were filtered out if the reads had weak V/J assignments (E-value above 1e-6), no CDR3, stop codons, out-of-frame junctions, or ambiguous translated residues. V3J clonotypes were defined as sequences sharing an identical inferred V gene, J gene, and CDR3 amino acid sequence. Percentage overlap between repertoires was calculated by dividing the number of shared unique clonotypes by the size of the smaller repertoire. Three approaches were used to assess repertoire richness: RTK rarefaction, the Chao1 estimator, and Recon v2.1 estimates of unobserved clonotypes. Generation probabilities were computed with OLGA for all TCRbeta clonotypes obtained by the gDNA method from several donors. Not all clones reach the TCRdb copy of this immuneACCESS table, which keeps in-frame sequences only. Checked studies attribute under half of the gap to unresolved V genes and leave the rest unexplained. Clone size and V and J calls were adopted from that table, with D and trimming inferred from the DNA. The table for this sample lists 2 million to 2.5 million clones; 85% to 95% of them were counted only once. The biggest ten clones account for 0.37% of the sample.

Broader findings and caveats from the paper: Based on pairwise subsampling, the degree of clonotype sharing among donors was expected to be affected by sequencing depth. Only blood was sampled, and tissue TCR repertoires likely differ from those in blood. Larger estimated clonotype richness was generally found for naive subsets than for memory subsets. When a handful of donors were compared, the shared fraction of clonotypes was about 5% for naive CD4, more than 3% for naive CD8, more than 2% for memory CD4, and about 0.36% for memory CD8. Compared with non-shared clonotypes, the clonotypes found in all four sorted-subset donors had higher generation probabilities. Because the study included a small number of donors, the genetic and exposure-history diversity represented was limited. Incomplete sequencing was indicated by rarefaction of sorted-subset datasets, despite the large sequencing depth.

The donors were healthy, HIV-negative adults who had no recently reported acute infections or vaccinations. All donors were Caucasian adults living in Nashville, Tennessee, USA. CD4+ T cells were enriched by magnetic negative selection; naive cells were then positively selected on CD45RA, and the negative fraction formed the memory subset. Blood was obtained by leukapheresis, after which PBMCs were separated by Ficoll-Histopaque density gradient centrifugation and cryopreserved in liquid nitrogen vapor phase. Analytical flow cytometry was used to check the purity and quantity of every magnetically sorted T cell population. Each sorted fraction had its genomic DNA isolated and then quantified by UV absorbance on a Nanodrop 2000c. Regarding this clone: The antigen it binds to is not known. No much larger clone exists at a distance of one base, and base qualities are not known.

The CDR3, from cysteine to phenylalanine, totals 14 residues. The DNA shown is the 42-base CDR3, in frame from base 1. The germline ends are 12 bases apart after V is trimmed by 0 bases and J by 9 bases. For CDR1 and CDR2, the germline V gene (reference sequence) lists MNHEY and SMNVEV. Sequencing was performed on naive CD4+ T cells from PBMCs. This specimen's cell subset or site label, per the study, means: CD45RA+ positively selected. This chain joins TRBV27 to TRBJ1-5; the D gene is perhaps TRBD1, on 5 matching bases. This TCR derives from a man aged 18-30 years in good health. Some clones in this sample may be carry-over from other donors' samples. The DNA sequence reads TGTGCCAGCAGTTTATCGAGGGGACGGCCGCCCCAGCATTTT. Its translation reads: CASSLSRGRPPQHF.